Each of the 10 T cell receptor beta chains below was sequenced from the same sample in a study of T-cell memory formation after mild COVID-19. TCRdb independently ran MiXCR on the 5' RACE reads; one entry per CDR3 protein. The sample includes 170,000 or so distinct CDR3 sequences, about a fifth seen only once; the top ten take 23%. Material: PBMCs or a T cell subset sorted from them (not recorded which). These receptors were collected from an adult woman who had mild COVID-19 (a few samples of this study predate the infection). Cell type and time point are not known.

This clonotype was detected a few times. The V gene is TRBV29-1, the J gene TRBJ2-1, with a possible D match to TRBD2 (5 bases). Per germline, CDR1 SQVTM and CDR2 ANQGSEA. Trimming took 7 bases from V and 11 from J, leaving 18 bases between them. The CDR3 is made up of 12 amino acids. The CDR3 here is CSAEGSRVQQFF. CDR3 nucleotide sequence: TGCAGCGCTGAGGGTTCACGGGTCCAGCAGTTCTTC.

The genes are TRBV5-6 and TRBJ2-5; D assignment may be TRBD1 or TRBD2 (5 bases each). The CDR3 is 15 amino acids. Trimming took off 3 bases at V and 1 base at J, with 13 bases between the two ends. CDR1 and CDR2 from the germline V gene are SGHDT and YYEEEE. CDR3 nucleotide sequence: TGTGCCAGCAGCTCCAATCCGGGACCCCAAGAGACCCAGTACTTC. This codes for CASSSNPGPQETQYF.

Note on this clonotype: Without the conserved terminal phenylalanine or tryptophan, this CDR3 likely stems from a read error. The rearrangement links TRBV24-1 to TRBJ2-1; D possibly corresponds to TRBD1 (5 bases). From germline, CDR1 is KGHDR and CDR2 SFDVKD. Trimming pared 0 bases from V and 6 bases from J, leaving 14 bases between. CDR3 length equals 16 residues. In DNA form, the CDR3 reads TGTGCCACCAGTGATTTGTCCGTAGGGGCTACCAATGAGCAGTTCTTA. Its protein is CATSDLSVGATNEQFL.

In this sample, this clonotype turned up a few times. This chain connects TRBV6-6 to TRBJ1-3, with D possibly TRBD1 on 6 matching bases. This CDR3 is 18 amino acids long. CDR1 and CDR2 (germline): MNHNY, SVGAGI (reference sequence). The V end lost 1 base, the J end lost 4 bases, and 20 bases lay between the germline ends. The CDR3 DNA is TGTGCCAGCAGTTACTGGCCCCTACAGGGCGAGGAGGGAAACACCATATATTTT. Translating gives CASSYWPLQGEEGNTIYF.

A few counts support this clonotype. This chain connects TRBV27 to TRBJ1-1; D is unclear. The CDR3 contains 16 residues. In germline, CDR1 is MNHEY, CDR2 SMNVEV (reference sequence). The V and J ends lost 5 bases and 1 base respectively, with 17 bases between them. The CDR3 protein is CASSPMPDRPNTEAFF. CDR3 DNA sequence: TGTGCCAGCAGTCCTATGCCGGACCGACCGAACACTGAAGCTTTCTTT.

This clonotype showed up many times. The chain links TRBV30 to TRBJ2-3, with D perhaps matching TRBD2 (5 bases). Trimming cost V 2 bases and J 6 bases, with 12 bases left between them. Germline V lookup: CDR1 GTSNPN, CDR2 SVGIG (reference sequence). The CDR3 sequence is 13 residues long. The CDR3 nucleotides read TGTGCCTGGAGTCTTGGGAGCTCCGATACGCAGTATTTT. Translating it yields CAWSLGSSDTQYF.

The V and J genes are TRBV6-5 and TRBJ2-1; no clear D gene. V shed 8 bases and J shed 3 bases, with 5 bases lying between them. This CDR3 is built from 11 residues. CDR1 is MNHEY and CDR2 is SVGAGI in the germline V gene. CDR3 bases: TGTGCCAGCTGGGACTACAATGAGCAGTTCTTC. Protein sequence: CASWDYNEQFF.

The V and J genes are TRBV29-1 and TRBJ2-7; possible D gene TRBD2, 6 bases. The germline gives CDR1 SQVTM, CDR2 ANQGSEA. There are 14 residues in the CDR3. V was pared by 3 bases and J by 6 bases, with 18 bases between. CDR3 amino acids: CSVDPGEAKGEQYF. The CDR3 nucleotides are TGCAGCGTTGACCCGGGGGAGGCCAAGGGCGAGCAGTACTTC.

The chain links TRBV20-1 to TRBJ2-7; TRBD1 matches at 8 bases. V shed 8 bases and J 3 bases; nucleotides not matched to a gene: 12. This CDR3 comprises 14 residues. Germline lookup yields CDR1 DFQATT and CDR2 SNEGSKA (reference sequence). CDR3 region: CSTGGLGKVYEQYF. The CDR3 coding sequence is TGCAGTACAGGGGGGCTGGGGAAAGTCTACGAGCAGTACTTC.

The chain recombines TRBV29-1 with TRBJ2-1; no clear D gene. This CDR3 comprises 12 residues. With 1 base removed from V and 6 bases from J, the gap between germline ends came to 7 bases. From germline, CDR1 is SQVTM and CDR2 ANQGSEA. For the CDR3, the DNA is TGCAGCGTTGAAGGTACCTCCAATGAGCAGTTCTTC. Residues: CSVEGTSNEQFF.